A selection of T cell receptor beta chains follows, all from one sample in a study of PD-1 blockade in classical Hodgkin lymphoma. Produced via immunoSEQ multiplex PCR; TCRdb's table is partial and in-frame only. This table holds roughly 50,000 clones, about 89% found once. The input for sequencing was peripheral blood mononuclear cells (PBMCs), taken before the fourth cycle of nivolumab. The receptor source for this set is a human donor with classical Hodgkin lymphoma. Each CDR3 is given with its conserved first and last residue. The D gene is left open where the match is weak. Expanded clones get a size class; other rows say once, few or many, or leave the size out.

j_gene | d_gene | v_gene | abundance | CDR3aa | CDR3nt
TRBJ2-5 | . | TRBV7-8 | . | CASSSRGWETQYF | TGTGCCAGCAGCTCCAGGGGATGGGAGACCCAGTACTTC
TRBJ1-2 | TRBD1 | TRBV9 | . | CASSVGTGGSYGYTF | TGTGCCAGCAGCGTGGGGACAGGGGGTAGTTATGGCTACACCTTC
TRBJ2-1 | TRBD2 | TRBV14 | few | CASSYSLSGTYNEQFF | TGTGCCAGCAGCTACAGCTTGAGCGGGACGTACAATGAGCAGTTCTTC
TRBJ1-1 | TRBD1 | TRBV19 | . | CASSPGQGGDPEAFF | TGTGCCAGTAGTCCGGGACAGGGGGGGGATCCTGAAGCTTTCTTT
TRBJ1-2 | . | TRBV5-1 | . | CASSSGRFFYGYTF | TGCGCCAGCAGTTCGGGACGGTTTTTCTATGGCTACACCTTC
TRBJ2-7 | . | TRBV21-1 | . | CAKINRDYEQYF | TGTGCCAAAATTAACAGGGATTACGAGCAGTACTTC
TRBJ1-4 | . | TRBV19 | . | CASSIIGTNEKLFF | TGTGCCAGTAGCATCATCGGGACTAATGAAAAACTGTTTTTT
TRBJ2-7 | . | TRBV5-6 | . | CASSSGVSYEQYF | TGTGCCAGCAGCTCGGGGGTTTCCTACGAGCAGTACTTC
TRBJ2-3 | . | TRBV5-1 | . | CASSPSGTDTQYF | TGCGCCAGCAGCCCCAGCGGCACAGATACGCAGTATTTT
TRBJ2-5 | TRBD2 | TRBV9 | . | CASSVGTTGRETQYF | TGTGCCAGCAGCGTCGGGACTACGGGTCGGGAGACCCAGTACTTC
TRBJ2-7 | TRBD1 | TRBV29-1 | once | CSVGTALQYEQYF | TGCAGCGTAGGGACAGCCCTACAATACGAGCAGTACTTC
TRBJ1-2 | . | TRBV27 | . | CASSAGPRVYGYTF | TGTGCCAGCAGTGCCGGGCCCCGAGTATATGGCTACACCTTC
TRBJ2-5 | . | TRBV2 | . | CASSDPGSETQYF | TGTGCCAGCAGTGATCCGGGATCAGAGACCCAGTACTTC
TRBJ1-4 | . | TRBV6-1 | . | CASSEAGRGSEKLFF | TGTGCCAGCAGTGAAGCCGGCAGGGGAAGTGAAAAACTGTTTTTT
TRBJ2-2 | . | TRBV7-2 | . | CASSFQAGYTGELFF | TGTGCCAGCAGCTTTCAGGCAGGGTACACCGGGGAGCTGTTTTTT
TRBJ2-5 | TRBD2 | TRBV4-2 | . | CASSQDGASGRPQETQYF | TGTGCCAGCAGCCAAGACGGGGCTAGCGGAAGACCTCAAGAGACCCAGTACTTC
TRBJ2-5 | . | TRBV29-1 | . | CSVDGGIRETQYF | TGCAGCGTTGATGGGGGTATAAGAGAGACCCAGTACTTC
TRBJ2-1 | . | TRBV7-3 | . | CASSLVSQRSSYNEQFF | TGTGCCAGCAGCTTAGTTTCCCAGAGGAGCTCCTACAATGAGCAGTTCTTC
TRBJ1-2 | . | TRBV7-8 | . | CASSLRAPRTNNYGYTF | TGTGCCAGCAGCTTAAGAGCCCCTAGGACGAATAACTATGGCTACACCTTC
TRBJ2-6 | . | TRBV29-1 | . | CSVVLSGANVLTF | TGCAGCGTTGTTCTCTCTGGGGCCAACGTCCTGACTTTC
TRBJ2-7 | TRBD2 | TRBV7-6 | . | CASSLAPGLAGGSEQYF | TGTGCCAGCAGCTTAGCCCCGGGACTAGCGGGGGGATCCGAGCAGTACTTC
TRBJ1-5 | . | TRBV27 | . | CASSSHRYPNSNQPQHF | TGTGCCAGCAGTTCCCACAGGTACCCCAATAGCAATCAGCCCCAGCATTTT